The entry that follows covers one TCR beta chain sequence. The identical CDR3 is also encoded by other nucleotide sequences in the sample. Some clones are missing from TCRdb's copy, which holds only in-frame ones; the method was immunoSEQ multiplex PCR. Here the sample spans about 2,200,000 clones, 90% to 95% being singletons. Naive CD8 populations comprised CD45RO-negative cells positively selected for CCR7, excluding terminally differentiated effector memory CD45RA+ cells. Adult donors, all healthy and HIV-negative, had no recent acute infections or vaccinations. The donors, all of them Caucasian adults, lived in Nashville, Tennessee. The data stem from a study of shared clonotypes between healthy human individuals. Study-wide background: Every donor yielded three CD4 naive, three CD4 memory, two CD8 naive and one CD8 memory plate.

CDR1 and CDR2 (germline): MNHEY, SVGAGI. CDR3 length: 14 amino acids. J lost 2 bases, V lost 4 bases, and 2 bases had no gene match. V usage is TRBV6-5 and J usage is TRBJ1-1; TRBD1 matches at 9 bases. The specimen was naive CD8+ T cells from PBMCs. The TCR originated in a man younger than 30 in good health. Some clones in this sample may be carry-over from other donors' samples. The CDR3 DNA reads as TGTGCCAGCAGTTGGGGACAGGGCAACACTGAAGCTTTCTTT. Its protein product is CASSWGQGNTEAFF.